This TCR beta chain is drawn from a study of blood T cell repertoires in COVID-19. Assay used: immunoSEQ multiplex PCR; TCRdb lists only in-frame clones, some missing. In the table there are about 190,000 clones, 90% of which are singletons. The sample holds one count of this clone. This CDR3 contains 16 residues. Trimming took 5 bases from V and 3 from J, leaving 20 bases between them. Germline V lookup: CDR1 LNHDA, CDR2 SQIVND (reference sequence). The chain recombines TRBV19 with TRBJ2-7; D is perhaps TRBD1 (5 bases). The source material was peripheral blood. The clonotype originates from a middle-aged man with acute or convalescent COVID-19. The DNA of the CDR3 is TGTGCCAGTAGTCCTGTAGGGGTCCTGAGTGGCTACGAGCAGTACTTC. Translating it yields CASSPVGVLSGYEQYF.